These 29 T cell receptor beta chains share one sample of origin, sequenced in a study of shared clonotypes between healthy human individuals. TCRdb's copy holds only in-frame clones and misses some; the assay was immunoSEQ multiplex PCR. The sample lists some 1,600,000 clones; approximately 98% were seen once. The sample comprised naive CD4+ T cells sorted from blood. As for subset: CD45RA+ positively selected. These receptor sequences come from a man between 25 and 39 years old in good health.

The rearrangement joins TRBV10-3 to TRBJ2-1; D call uncertain. CDR1 is ENHRY, CDR2 SYGVKD, per germline. The V end was cut by 0 bases, the J end by 12 bases, with 12 bases between. This CDR3 spans 13 amino acids. The CDR3 coding sequence is TGTGCCATCAGTGAGTCAGACGACCGCCCGCAGTTCTTC. It yields the protein CAISESDDRPQFF.

The V call is TRBV5-8, the J call TRBJ1-5; D is undetermined. Germline CDR1 reads SGHTS; CDR2 reads YDEGEE. Between the trimmed V and J ends, which lost 4 bases and 0 bases, there was a span of 2 bases. The CDR3 is made up of 12 amino acids. This CDR3 reads CASSRSNQPQHF. In DNA, the CDR3 is TGTGCCAGCAGCCGTAGCAATCAGCCCCAGCATTTT.

The chain combines TRBV2 with TRBJ2-7, with 9 bases identical to TRBD2. The CDR3 runs 14 residues. J was trimmed by 3 bases and V by 6 bases; bases with no gene match: 6. The germline V gene encodes CDR1 SNHLY and CDR2 FYNNEI. The CDR3 protein is CASSDSGRGYEQYF. CDR3 DNA sequence: TGTGCCAGCAGCGATAGCGGGAGAGGCTACGAGCAGTACTTC.

With regard to this clone: This same CDR3 is encoded by further DNA sequences in the sample. This chain joins TRBV6-1 and TRBJ1-5; TRBD1 is a possible D gene (6 bases). The CDR3 runs to 13 residues. Trimming shortened V by 5 bases and J by 2 bases, and 7 bases separated the two germline ends. The germline V gene has CDR1 MNHNS and CDR2 SASEGT. The CDR3 region has the DNA TGTGCCAGCAGTAGACAGGGCAATCAGCCCCAGCATTTT. It translates to CASSRQGNQPQHF.

The chain carries TRBV5-1 and TRBJ2-5; TRBD1 is a possible D gene (6 bases). The CDR3 contains 15 residues. Germline CDR1 and CDR2: SGHRS and YFSETQ. V lost 0 bases to trimming and J lost 5 bases, with 14 bases between them. CDR3 sequence (DNA): TGCGCCAGCAGCTTGGCCGCAGGGGTCGGGGAGACCCAGTACTTC. As protein: CASSLAAGVGETQYF.

The CDR3: CASSLRQGDEQFF. CDR3 DNA sequence: TGTGCCAGCTCACTACGACAGGGCGATGAGCAGTTCTTC. The chain carries TRBV18 and TRBJ2-1, with TRBD1 matching over 7 bases. Germline CDR1 is KGHSH and CDR2 is LQKENI. The V and J ends lost 4 bases and 8 bases, in that order; junction bases with no gene match: 5. The CDR3 extends over 13 amino acids.

The chain combines TRBV29-1 with TRBJ2-1; 8 bases are shared with TRBD2. The germline V gene has CDR1 SQVTM and CDR2 ANQGSEA. The CDR3 is made up of 16 amino acids. With V trimmed by 4 bases and J by 1 base, 9 bases remained unmatched. The CDR3, as DNA: TGCAGCGTTGCCCCGGGGGCGGGAGGTTCCTACAATGAGCAGTTCTTC. This codes for CSVAPGAGGSYNEQFF.

The rearrangement joins TRBV6-1 to TRBJ1-1; D is possibly TRBD1 (6 bases). In germline, CDR1 is MNHNS, CDR2 SASEGT. This CDR3 is 14 amino acids long. Trimming removed 5 bases from V and 5 bases from J, with 15 bases in between. DNA of the CDR3: TGTGCCAGCAGTTCCAGCACAGGGTTAACTGAAGCTTTCTTT. Its translation: CASSSSTGLTEAFF.

The chain recombines TRBV11-2 with TRBJ2-4; maybe TRBD2 (7 bases). The CDR3 totals 15 residues. V was pared by 5 bases and J by 7 bases, with 18 bases between. Germline CDR1 is SGHAT and CDR2 is FQNNGV. The CDR3 loop is CASSTNRGARNIQYF. The CDR3 DNA reads as TGTGCCAGCAGCACAAACCGGGGGGCACGGAACATTCAGTACTTC.

This chain connects TRBV5-5 to TRBJ1-4; weak D call: TRBD1 (5 bases). The CDR3 loop spans 13 amino acids. The V end lost 0 bases, the J end lost 8 bases, and 8 bases lay between the germline ends. The germline gives CDR1 SGHKS, CDR2 YYEKEE (reference sequence). The CDR3 nucleotides read TGTGCCAGCAGCTTGGCCACAGGAGAAAAACTGTTTTTT. It is translated as CASSLATGEKLFF.

This chain connects TRBV19 to TRBJ1-5, with 7 bases lining up with TRBD1. V dropped 1 base and J dropped 3; count of bases not matched to a gene: 3. Germline V gene sequence: CDR1 LNHDA, CDR2 SQIVND (reference sequence). The CDR3 is made up of 15 amino acids. CDR3 DNA sequence: TGTGCCAGTAGTATAGGGGACAGACACAATCAGCCCCAGCATTTT. Translated, it gives CASSIGDRHNQPQHF.

In DNA, the CDR3 is TGTGCCAGCAGCTTATTGGGGGGCCACGAGCAGTACTTC. Its protein is CASSLLGGHEQYF. This sequence joins TRBV25-1 and TRBJ2-7, with D possibly being TRBD1 or TRBD2 (6 bases each). V lost 6 bases and J lost 5, with 14 bases in between. CDR1 MGHDK and CDR2 SYGVNS come from the germline V gene. The CDR3 is 13 amino acids.

V and J are TRBV9 and TRBJ2-1; perhaps TRBD1 as D (7 bases). Trimming stripped 0 bases from V and 8 bases from J, with 18 bases between. CDR1 is SGDLS and CDR2 is YYNGEE in the germline V gene. The length of the CDR3 is 16 residues. The CDR3 coding sequence is TGTGCCAGCAGCGTAGAGGCGGGAATTAGGGGGCATGAGCAGTTCTTC. It codes for CASSVEAGIRGHEQFF.

The chain employs TRBV7-8 and TRBJ2-3, with TRBD2 identical over 12 bases. Germline values: CDR1 SGHVS, CDR2 FQNEAQ. CDR3 length equals 15 residues. V was clipped by 5 bases and J by 6 bases; unmatched bases: 6. CDR3 sequence: CASSQTSGSPDTQYF. DNA for the CDR3: TGTGCCAGCAGCCAGACTAGCGGGAGTCCCGATACGCAGTATTTT.

This chain uses TRBV30 with TRBJ1-4; D uncertain. The length of the CDR3 is 16 residues. The germline V gene encodes CDR1 GTSNPN and CDR2 SVGIG (reference sequence). The V end was cut by 0 bases, the J end by 0 bases, with 11 bases between. The CDR3 DNA follows: TGTGCCTGGAGTGTACCGTACAGAGCAACTAATGAAAAACTGTTTTTT. It encodes CAWSVPYRATNEKLFF.

The chain joins TRBV2 to TRBJ1-5; tentatively, D is TRBD1 (5 bases). Trimming pared 4 bases from V and 4 bases from J, leaving 8 bases between. Germline values: CDR1 SNHLY, CDR2 FYNNEI. The CDR3 covers 13 residues. CDR3 sequence: CASSGRGNQPQHF. The CDR3 DNA follows: TGTGCCAGCAGTGGGCGGGGGAATCAGCCCCAGCATTTT.

The chain links TRBV9 to TRBJ2-5; TRBD1 aligns across 8 bases. This CDR3 comprises 17 residues. V lost 0 bases, J lost 2 bases, and 9 bases stayed unmatched. In germline, CDR1 is SGDLS, CDR2 YYNGEE. The CDR3 reads CASSVDLPGGIQETQYF. For the CDR3, the DNA is TGTGCCAGCAGCGTAGACCTGCCAGGGGGCATACAAGAGACCCAGTACTTC.

V is TRBV30 and J is TRBJ1-5; unclear D gene. The germline V gene has CDR1 GTSNPN and CDR2 SVGIG (reference sequence). CDR3 length: 13 amino acids. The ends were cut back, 1 base at V and 4 bases at J, with 8 bases in the middle. CDR3 sequence: CAWSAGLNQPQHF. The CDR3 nucleotides read TGTGCCTGGAGTGCTGGATTAAATCAGCCCCAGCATTTT.

This clone was seen just once. The rearrangement uses TRBV6-5 and TRBJ1-3, with D possibly being TRBD1 (5 bases). Per the germline V gene, CDR1 is MNHEY and CDR2 is SVGAGI. The CDR3 is 15 residues long. Trimming removed 0 bases at V and 4 bases at J, with 10 bases between. The CDR3 is CASSYSAGGGNTIYF. The CDR3 nucleotides are TGTGCCAGCAGTTACTCAGCTGGGGGGGGAAACACCATATATTTT.

The chain is built from TRBV5-4 and TRBJ2-1, with TRBD1 identical over 9 bases. Germline lookup yields CDR1 SGHNT and CDR2 YYREEE (reference sequence). There are 15 residues in the CDR3. The V segment lost 3 bases and the J segment 5 bases; nucleotides outside the gene matches: 6. DNA for the CDR3: TGTGCCAGCAGCTGGGGGACAGGGAATCACAATGAGCAGTTCTTC. Amino acid sequence: CASSWGTGNHNEQFF.

The gene calls are TRBV29-1 and TRBJ2-5; weak D call: TRBD1 (5 bases). Germline assignment: CDR1 SQVTM and CDR2 ANQGSEA. Trimming cost V 4 bases and J 4 bases, with 13 bases left between them. CDR3 length: 13 amino acids. The CDR3: CSVAWGRGETQYF. The CDR3 bases are TGCAGCGTTGCGTGGGGTAGGGGAGAGACCCAGTACTTC.

The gene calls are TRBV28 and TRBJ1-2, with D possibly being TRBD1 (5 bases). The germline V and J ends were trimmed by 6 bases and 4 bases, with 21 bases remaining between them. The CDR3 runs 16 residues. Per the germline V gene, CDR1 is MDHEN and CDR2 is SYDVKM. For the CDR3, the DNA is TGTGCCAGCAGCTCCGGGGCAGCTCGAAGGAGCTATGGCTACACCTTC. Protein: CASSSGAARRSYGYTF.

The rearrangement joins TRBV19 to TRBJ1-5; D is undetermined. This CDR3 contains 15 residues. Germline V lookup: CDR1 LNHDA, CDR2 SQIVND (reference sequence). With 4 bases removed from V and 1 base from J, the gap between germline ends came to 11 bases. CDR3 in amino acids: CASSNRLTSNQPQHF. The CDR3 DNA is TGTGCCAGTAGTAATCGCTTGACGAGCAATCAGCCCCAGCATTTT.

As to this clone: This CDR3 is also generated by other DNA sequences in the sample. The chain recombines TRBV5-1 with TRBJ2-7, with 13 bases identical to TRBD2. In germline, CDR1 is SGHRS, CDR2 YFSETQ. The CDR3 runs 14 residues. V shed 4 bases, J shed 6 bases, and the junction held 4 bases outside the gene matches. The CDR3 DNA is TGCGCCAGCAGCCCGGGACTAGCGGGGCCCGAGCAGTACTTC. Protein product: CASSPGLAGPEQYF.

The chain carries TRBV6-4 and TRBJ2-7; D may match TRBD1 or TRBD2 (5 bases each). The V end lost 4 bases, the J end lost 4 bases, and 17 bases lay between the germline ends. This CDR3 contains 15 residues. The germline CDR1 and CDR2 sequences are MRHNA and SNTAGT. DNA for the CDR3: TGTGCCAGCAGTGGGGGGAAGCGGCCCCCTTACGAGCAGTACTTC. Translated, it gives CASSGGKRPPYEQYF.

The chain uses TRBV28 and TRBJ2-2; 14 bases are shared with TRBD2. Germline trimming cut 7 bases from V and 3 bases from J; bases unmatched to any gene: 7. There are 17 residues in the CDR3. CDR1 is MDHEN, CDR2 SYDVKM, per germline. The CDR3 bases are TGTGCCAGCATTGGGACTAGCGGGAGTAGGGACACCGGGGAGCTGTTTTTT. Its protein is CASIGTSGSRDTGELFF.

The rearrangement joins TRBV28 to TRBJ1-2; TRBD1 aligns across 7 bases. Germline lookup yields CDR1 MDHEN and CDR2 SYDVKM. V was pared by 4 bases and J by 5 bases, with 4 bases of the junction left unmatched. This CDR3 is built from 13 residues. The CDR3 nucleotides read TGTGCCAGCAGTTGGACAGGACTTTATGGCTACACCTTC. Its protein is CASSWTGLYGYTF.

The V call is TRBV6-6, the J call TRBJ2-2; 8 nucleotides match TRBD2. The V gene's germline CDR1 is MNHNY and CDR2 SVGAGI (reference sequence). V lost 2 bases and J lost 13; bases outside the gene matches: 3. The CDR3 sequence is 12 residues long. The CDR3 DNA reads as TGTGCCAGCAGTTACCTCCGGGAGGGGCTGTTTTTT. Its translation is CASSYLREGLFF.

On this clone itself: Different DNA sequences within this sample yield the same CDR3. The chain employs TRBV7-8 and TRBJ1-1, with D possibly TRBD1 on 6 matching bases. With 5 bases removed from V and 0 bases from J, the gap between germline ends came to 10 bases. Germline V gene lookup returns CDR1 SGHVS and CDR2 FQNEAQ. The CDR3 length is 14 residues. Here the CDR3 DNA reads TGTGCCAGCAGCCTGGGACATTTGAACACTGAAGCTTTCTTT. The encoded protein is CASSLGHLNTEAFF.